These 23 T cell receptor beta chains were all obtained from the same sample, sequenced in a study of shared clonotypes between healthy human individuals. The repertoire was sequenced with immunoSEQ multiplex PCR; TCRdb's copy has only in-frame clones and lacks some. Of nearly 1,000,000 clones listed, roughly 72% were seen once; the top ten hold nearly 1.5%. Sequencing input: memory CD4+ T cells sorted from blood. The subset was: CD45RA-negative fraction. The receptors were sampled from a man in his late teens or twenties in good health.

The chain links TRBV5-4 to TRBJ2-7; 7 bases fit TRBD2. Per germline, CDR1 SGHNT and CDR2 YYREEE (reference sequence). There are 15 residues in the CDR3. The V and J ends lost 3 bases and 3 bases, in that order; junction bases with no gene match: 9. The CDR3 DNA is TGTGCCAGCAGCTCAAAGCGGGGAGTGGGCTACGAGCAGTACTTC. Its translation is CASSSKRGVGYEQYF.

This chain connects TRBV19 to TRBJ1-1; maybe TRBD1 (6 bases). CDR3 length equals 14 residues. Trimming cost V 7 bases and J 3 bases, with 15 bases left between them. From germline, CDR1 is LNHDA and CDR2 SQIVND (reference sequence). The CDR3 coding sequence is TGTGCCAGTATGTCCGGGGGCGGGTACACTGAAGCTTTCTTT. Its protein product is CASMSGGGYTEAFF.

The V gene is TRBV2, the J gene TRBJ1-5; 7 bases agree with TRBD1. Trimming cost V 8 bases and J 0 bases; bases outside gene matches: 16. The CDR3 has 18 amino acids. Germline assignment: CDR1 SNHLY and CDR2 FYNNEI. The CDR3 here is CASSSGGGGVYSNQPQHF. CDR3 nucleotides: TGTGCCAGCTCTTCCGGGGGAGGGGGCGTTTATAGCAATCAGCCCCAGCATTTT. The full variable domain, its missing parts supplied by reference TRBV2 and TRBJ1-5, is EPEVTQTPSHQVTQMGQEVILRCVPISNHLYFYWYRQILGQKVEFLVSFYNNEISEKSEIFDDQFSVERPDGSNFTLKIRSTKLEDSAMYFCASSSGGGGVYSNQPQHFGDGTRLSIL.

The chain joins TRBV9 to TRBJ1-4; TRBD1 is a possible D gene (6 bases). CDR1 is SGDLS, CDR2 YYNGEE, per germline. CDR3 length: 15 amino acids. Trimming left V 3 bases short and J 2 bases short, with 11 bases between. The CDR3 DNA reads TGTGCCAGCAGCGGGGGGGCAGAGACTAATGAAAAACTGTTTTTT. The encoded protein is CASSGGAETNEKLFF.

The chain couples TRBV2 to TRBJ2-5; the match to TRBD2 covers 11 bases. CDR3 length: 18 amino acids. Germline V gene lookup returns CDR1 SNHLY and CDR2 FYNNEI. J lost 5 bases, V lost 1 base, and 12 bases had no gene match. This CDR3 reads CASSEGTTSGGSGETQYF. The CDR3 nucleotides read TGTGCCAGCAGTGAAGGAACCACTAGCGGGGGCTCGGGTGAGACCCAGTACTTC.

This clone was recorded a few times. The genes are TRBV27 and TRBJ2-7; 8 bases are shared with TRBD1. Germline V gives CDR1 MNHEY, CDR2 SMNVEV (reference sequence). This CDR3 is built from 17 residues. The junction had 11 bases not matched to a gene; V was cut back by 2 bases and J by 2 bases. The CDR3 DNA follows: TGTGCCAGCAGTTTAATGCGAACCGGGACAGGTGCCTACGAGCAGTACTTC. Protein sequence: CASSLMRTGTGAYEQYF.

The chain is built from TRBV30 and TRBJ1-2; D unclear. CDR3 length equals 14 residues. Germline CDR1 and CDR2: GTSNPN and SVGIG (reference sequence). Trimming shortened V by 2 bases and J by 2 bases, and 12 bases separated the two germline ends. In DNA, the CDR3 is TGTGCCTGGAGTCCGGGGTTGGGGAACTATGGCTACACCTTC. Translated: CAWSPGLGNYGYTF.

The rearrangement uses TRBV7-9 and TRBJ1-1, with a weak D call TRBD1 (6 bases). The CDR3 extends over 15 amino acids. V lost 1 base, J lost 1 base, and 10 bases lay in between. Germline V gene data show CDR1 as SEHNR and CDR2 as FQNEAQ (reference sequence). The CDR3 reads CASSLGAGENTEAFF. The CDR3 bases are TGTGCCAGCAGCTTAGGAGCAGGGGAGAACACTGAAGCTTTCTTT.

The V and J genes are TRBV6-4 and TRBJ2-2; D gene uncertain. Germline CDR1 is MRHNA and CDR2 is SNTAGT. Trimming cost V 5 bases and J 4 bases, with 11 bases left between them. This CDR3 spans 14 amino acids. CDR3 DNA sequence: TGTGCCAGCAGTCCCGTAGGTGGCACCGGGGAGCTGTTTTTT. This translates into CASSPVGGTGELFF.

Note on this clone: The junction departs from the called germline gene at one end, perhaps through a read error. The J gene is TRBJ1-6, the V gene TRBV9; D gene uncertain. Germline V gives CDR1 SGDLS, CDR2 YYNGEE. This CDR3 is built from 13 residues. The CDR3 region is CASSVENNSPLHF. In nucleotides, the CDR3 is TGCGCCAGCAGCGTAGAGAATAATTCACCCCTCCACTTT.

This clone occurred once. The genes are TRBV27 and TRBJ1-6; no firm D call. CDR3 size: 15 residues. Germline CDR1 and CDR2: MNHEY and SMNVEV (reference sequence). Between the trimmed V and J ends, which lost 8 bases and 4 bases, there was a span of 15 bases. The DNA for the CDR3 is TGTGCCAGCGCCCGCGAGACGAATTATAATTCACCCCTCCACTTT. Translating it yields CASARETNYNSPLHF.

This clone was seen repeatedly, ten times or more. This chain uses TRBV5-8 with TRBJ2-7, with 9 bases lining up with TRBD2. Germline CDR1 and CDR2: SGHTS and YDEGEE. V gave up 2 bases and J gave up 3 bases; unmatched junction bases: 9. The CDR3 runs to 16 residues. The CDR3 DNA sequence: TGTGCCAGCAGCTTAACCGGGACTAGCCCTTTCTACGAGCAGTACTTC. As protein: CASSLTGTSPFYEQYF.

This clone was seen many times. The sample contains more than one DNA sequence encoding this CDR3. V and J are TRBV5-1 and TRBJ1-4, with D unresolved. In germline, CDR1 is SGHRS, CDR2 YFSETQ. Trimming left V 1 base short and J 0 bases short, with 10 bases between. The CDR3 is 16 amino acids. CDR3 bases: TGCGCCAGCAGCTTGACGGGAACTGCAACTAATGAAAAACTGTTTTTT. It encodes CASSLTGTATNEKLFF. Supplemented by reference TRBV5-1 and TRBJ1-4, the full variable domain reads KAGVTQTPRYLIKTRGQQVTLSCSPISGHRSVSWYQQTPGQGLQFLFEYFSETQRNKGNFPGRFSGRQFSNSRSEMNVSTLELGDSALYLCASSLTGTATNEKLFFGSGTQLSVL.

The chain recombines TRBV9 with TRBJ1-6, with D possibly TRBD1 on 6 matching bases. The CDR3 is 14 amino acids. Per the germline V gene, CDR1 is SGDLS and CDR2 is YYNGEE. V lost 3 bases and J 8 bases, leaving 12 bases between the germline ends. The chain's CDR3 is CASSARTEYSPLHF. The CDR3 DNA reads TGTGCCAGCAGCGCGAGGACAGAGTATTCACCCCTCCACTTT.

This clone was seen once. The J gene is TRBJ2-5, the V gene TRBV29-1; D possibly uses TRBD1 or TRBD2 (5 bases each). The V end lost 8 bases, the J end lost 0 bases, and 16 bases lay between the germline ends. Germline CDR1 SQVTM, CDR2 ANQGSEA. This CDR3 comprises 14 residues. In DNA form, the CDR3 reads TGCAGCCTCCGGGACGGGTGGTACCAAGAGACCCAGTACTTC. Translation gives CSLRDGWYQETQYF. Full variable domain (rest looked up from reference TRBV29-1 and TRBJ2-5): SAVISQKPSRDICQRGTSLTIQCQVDSQVTMMFWYRQQPGQSLTLIATANQGSEATYESGFVIDKFPISRPNLTFSTLTVSNMSPEDSSIYLCSLRDGWYQETQYFGPGTRLLVL.

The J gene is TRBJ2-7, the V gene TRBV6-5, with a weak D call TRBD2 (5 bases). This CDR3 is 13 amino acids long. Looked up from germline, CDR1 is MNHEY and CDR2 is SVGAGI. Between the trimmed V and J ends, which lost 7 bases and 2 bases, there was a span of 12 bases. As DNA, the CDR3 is TGTGCCAGCAACGCACCGGGGACCTACGAGCAGTACTTC. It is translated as CASNAPGTYEQYF.

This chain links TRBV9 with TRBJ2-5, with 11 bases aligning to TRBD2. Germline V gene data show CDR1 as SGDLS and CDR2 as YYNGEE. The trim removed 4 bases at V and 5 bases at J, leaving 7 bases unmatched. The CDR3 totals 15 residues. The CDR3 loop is CASSTGTSGWETQYF. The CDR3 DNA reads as TGTGCCAGCAGCACCGGGACTAGCGGTTGGGAGACCCAGTACTTC.

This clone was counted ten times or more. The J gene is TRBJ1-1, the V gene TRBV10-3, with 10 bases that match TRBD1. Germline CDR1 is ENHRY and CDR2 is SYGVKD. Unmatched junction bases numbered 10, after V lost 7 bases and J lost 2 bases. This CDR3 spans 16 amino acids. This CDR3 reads CAINSDRGLSNTEAFF. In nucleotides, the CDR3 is TGTGCCATCAATTCCGACAGGGGGCTATCAAACACTGAAGCTTTCTTT.

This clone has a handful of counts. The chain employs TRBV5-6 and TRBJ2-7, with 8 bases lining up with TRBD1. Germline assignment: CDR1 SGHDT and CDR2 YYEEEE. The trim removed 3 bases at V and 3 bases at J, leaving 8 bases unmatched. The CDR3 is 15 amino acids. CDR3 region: CASSSPTGAGYEQYF. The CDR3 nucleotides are TGTGCCAGCAGCTCCCCGACAGGGGCGGGCTACGAGCAGTACTTC. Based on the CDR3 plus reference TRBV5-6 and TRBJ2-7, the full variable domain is DAGVTQSPTHLIKTRGQQVTLRCSPKSGHDTVSWYQQALGQGPQFIFQYYEEEERQRGNFPDRFSGHQFPNYSSELNVNALLLGDSALYLCASSSPTGAGYEQYFGPGTRLTVT.

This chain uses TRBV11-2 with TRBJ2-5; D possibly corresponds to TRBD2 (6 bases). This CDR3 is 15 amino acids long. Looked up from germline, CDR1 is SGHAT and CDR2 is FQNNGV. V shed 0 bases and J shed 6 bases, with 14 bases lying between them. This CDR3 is CASSLDGGYEKTQYF. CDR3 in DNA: TGTGCCAGCAGCTTAGATGGAGGGTACGAGAAGACCCAGTACTTC.

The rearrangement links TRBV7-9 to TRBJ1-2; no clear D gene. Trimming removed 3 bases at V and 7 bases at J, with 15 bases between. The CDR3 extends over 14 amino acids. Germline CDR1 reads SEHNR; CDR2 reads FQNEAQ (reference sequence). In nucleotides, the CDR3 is TGTGCCAGCAGCTTTACAGATTTTTTCTCTGGCTACACCTTC. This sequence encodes CASSFTDFFSGYTF.

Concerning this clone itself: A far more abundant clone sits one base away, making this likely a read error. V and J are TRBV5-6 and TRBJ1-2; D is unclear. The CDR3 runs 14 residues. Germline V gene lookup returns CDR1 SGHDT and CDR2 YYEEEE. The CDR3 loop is CANSLATRNYGYTF. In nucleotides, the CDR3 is TGTGCCAACAGCTTGGCGACCCGGAACTATGGCTACACCTTC.

CDR3 protein: CASSPTADYGYTF. The CDR3 coding sequence is TGTGCCAGCAGTCCTACAGCCGACTATGGCTACACCTTC. The chain joins TRBV6-5 to TRBJ1-2; D not certain. The length of the CDR3 is 13 residues. Germline assignment: CDR1 MNHEY and CDR2 SVGAGI. Between the trimmed V and J ends, which lost 5 bases and 3 bases, there was a span of 10 bases.